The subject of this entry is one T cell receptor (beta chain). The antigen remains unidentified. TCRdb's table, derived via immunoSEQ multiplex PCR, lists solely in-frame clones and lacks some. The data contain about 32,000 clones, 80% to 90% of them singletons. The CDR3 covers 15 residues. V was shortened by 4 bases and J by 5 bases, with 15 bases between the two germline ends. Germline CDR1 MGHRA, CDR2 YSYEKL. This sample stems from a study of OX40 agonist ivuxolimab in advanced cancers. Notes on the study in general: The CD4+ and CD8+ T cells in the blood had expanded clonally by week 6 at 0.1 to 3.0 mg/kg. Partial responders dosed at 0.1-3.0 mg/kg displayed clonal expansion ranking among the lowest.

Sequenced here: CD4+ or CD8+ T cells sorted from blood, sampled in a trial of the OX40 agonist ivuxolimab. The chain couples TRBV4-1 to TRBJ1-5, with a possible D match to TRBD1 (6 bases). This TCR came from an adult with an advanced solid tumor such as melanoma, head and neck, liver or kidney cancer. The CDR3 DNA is TGCGCCAGCAGCCCACAGGGCCGGGCGGATCAGCCCCAGCATTTT. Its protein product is CASSPQGRADQPQHF.